Shown below are 24 T cell receptor beta chains from a single sample sequenced in a study of blood T cell repertoires in COVID-19. Repertoires were generated with immunoSEQ multiplex PCR, while TCRdb's copy carries only in-frame clones and drops some. Of over 85,000 clones in the sample, roughly 86% were seen once. The specimen sequenced was peripheral blood. These receptors all come from a human donor with acute or convalescent COVID-19. The donor label of this sample is uncertain.

This chain connects TRBV6-1 to TRBJ2-3, with D perhaps TRBD2 (5 bases). The CDR3 consists of 15 residues. V shed 2 bases and J shed 6 bases, with 15 bases lying between them. The germline V gene has CDR1 MNHNS and CDR2 SASEGT. The DNA for the CDR3 is TGTGCCAGCAGTGAACTGGGTGGGAGAGTGGATACGCAGTATTTT. Amino acids: CASSELGGRVDTQYF.

The chain recombines TRBV27 with TRBJ1-5; TRBD1 matches at 8 bases. Germline CDR1 is MNHEY and CDR2 is SMNVEV (reference sequence). This CDR3 region has 15 residues. Germline trimming cut 2 bases from V and 4 bases from J; bases unmatched to any gene: 4. CDR3 nucleotide sequence: TGTGCCAGCAGTTTAGGACAGGGAGGAAATCAGCCCCAGCATTTT. Protein sequence: CASSLGQGGNQPQHF.

This clone has a single count. The gene calls are TRBV19 and TRBJ2-2; the match to TRBD1 covers 9 bases. The CDR3 is made up of 14 amino acids. CDR1 is LNHDA, CDR2 SQIVND, per germline (reference sequence). The J segment lost 6 bases and the V segment lost 5 bases, leaving 4 bases of the junction unmatched. CDR3 bases: TGTGCCAGTAGTCGGACAGGGGAGGCCGGGGAGCTGTTTTTT. Translated: CASSRTGEAGELFF.

The count of this clone is one. This chain connects TRBV6-5 to TRBJ2-7; TRBD1 is a possible D gene (5 bases). With 6 bases removed from V and 2 bases from J, the gap between germline ends came to 8 bases. Germline V gene data show CDR1 as MNHEY and CDR2 as SVGAGI. This CDR3 has 12 residues. CDR3 DNA sequence: TGTGCCAGCAGCGACAGTCCCTACGAGCAGTACTTC. Its translation: CASSDSPYEQYF.

This clone was seen a few times. CDR3 bases: TGTGCCAGCAGTTACACCCTAGCGACAGGGGGCACTGAAGCTTTCTTT. Its translation is CASSYTLATGGTEAFF. This chain uses TRBV6-5 with TRBJ1-1; 9 nucleotides match TRBD1. V lost 2 bases, J lost 4 bases, and 8 bases stayed unmatched. In germline, CDR1 is MNHEY, CDR2 SVGAGI. This CDR3 comprises 16 residues.

This clone was detected only a few times. An end of the junction differs from the germline gene, which may be a read error. J is TRBJ2-1 and V is TRBV28; TRBD2 matches 10 bases. This CDR3 has 16 residues. Germline assignment: CDR1 MDHEN and CDR2 SYDVKM. This CDR3 is CASGLKSGGVYNEQFF. CDR3 nucleotides: TGTGCCAGCGGTTTAAAGAGCGGGGGGGTATACAATGAGCAGTTCTTC.

This clone was seen a handful of times. The chain combines TRBV19 with TRBJ1-2, with 8 nucleotides matching TRBD1. Germline loops: CDR1 LNHDA, CDR2 SQIVND (reference sequence). The CDR3 extends over 13 amino acids. V lost 5 bases to trimming and J lost 8 bases; unmatched junction nucleotides: 7. The CDR3 reads CASSETGERGYTF. In DNA, the CDR3 is TGTGCCAGTAGTGAGACAGGGGAGCGCGGCTACACCTTC.

The CDR3 region has the DNA TGTGCCAGCAGAGTTAGGAGAGAGACCCAGTACTTC. Its translation is CASRVRRETQYF. The chain couples TRBV28 to TRBJ2-5; no clear D gene. Germline CDR1 and CDR2: MDHEN and SYDVKM. The CDR3 has 12 amino acids. V shed 6 bases and J shed 4 bases, with 9 bases lying between them.

The V and J genes are TRBV19 and TRBJ2-2, with 9 bases lining up with TRBD1. This CDR3 has 16 amino acids. V lost 4 bases to trimming and J lost 5 bases; unmatched junction nucleotides: 8. Germline CDR1 is LNHDA and CDR2 is SQIVND (reference sequence). In DNA, the CDR3 is TGTGCCAGTAGTAGTAACCGGGACAGGGTGACCGGGGAGCTGTTTTTT. Its translation: CASSSNRDRVTGELFF.

V and J are TRBV28 and TRBJ2-7, with unresolved D. V was trimmed by 3 bases and J by 3 bases, leaving 15 bases between them. Germline-derived CDR1 and CDR2 are MDHEN and SYDVKM. The CDR3 has 15 amino acids. In DNA form, the CDR3 reads TGTGCCAGCAGTTTGAGACCCCTAGGTGACTACGAGCAGTACTTC. Protein: CASSLRPLGDYEQYF.

This chain links TRBV19 with TRBJ1-4; TRBD1 might be the D (5 bases). With 5 bases removed from V and 5 bases from J, the gap between germline ends came to 9 bases. Germline V gives CDR1 LNHDA, CDR2 SQIVND (reference sequence). CDR3 length: 13 amino acids. CDR3 sequence reads: CASSAQGNEKLFF. The CDR3 DNA reads TGTGCCAGTAGTGCGCAGGGAAATGAAAAACTGTTTTTT.

The rearrangement links TRBV24-1 to TRBJ2-2; 9 bases align to TRBD1. Looked up from germline, CDR1 is KGHDR and CDR2 is SFDVKD. This CDR3 is built from 15 residues. The V gene end was trimmed by 9 bases and the J gene end by 0 bases; junction bases not matched to a gene: 4. The chain's CDR3 is CATRTGGTNTGELFF. In DNA, the CDR3 is TGTGCCACCCGTACAGGGGGCACGAACACCGGGGAGCTGTTTTTT.

The chain carries TRBV10-3 and TRBJ2-7; 9 positions agree with TRBD1. Trimming removed 10 bases from V and 5 bases from J; junction bases left unmatched: 6. Germline V gene sequence: CDR1 ENHRY, CDR2 SYGVKD. The CDR3 extends over 12 amino acids. CDR3 DNA sequence: TGTGCCACCGGACAGGGGAACCACGAGCAGTACTTC. Residues: CATGQGNHEQYF.

V gene TRBV15 combines with J gene TRBJ1-4; a possible D gene is TRBD1 (6 bases). The CDR3 sequence is 16 residues long. With 3 bases removed from V and 0 bases from J, the gap between germline ends came to 11 bases. Germline V gene data show CDR1 as LNHNV and CDR2 as YYDKDF (reference sequence). For the CDR3, the DNA is TGTGCCACCAGCAGGGCTCCAGGGGCAACTAATGAAAAACTGTTTTTT. It codes for CATSRAPGATNEKLFF.

A single count supports this clone. The V call is TRBV9, the J call TRBJ2-6, with D possibly being TRBD2 (6 bases). The CDR3 runs to 15 residues. In germline, CDR1 is SGDLS, CDR2 YYNGEE. The V end lost 2 bases, the J end lost 5 bases, and 11 bases lay between the germline ends. The CDR3 loop is CASSVPGARANVLTF. Written as DNA, the CDR3 is TGTGCCAGCAGCGTTCCGGGAGCCAGGGCCAACGTCCTGACTTTC.

The chain couples TRBV6-4 to TRBJ1-1, with 7 bases aligning to TRBD1. J was trimmed by 7 bases and V by 2 bases; bases with no gene match: 1. Germline values: CDR1 MRHNA, CDR2 SNTAGT. This CDR3 is built from 12 residues. The CDR3 here is CASSDRQGEAFF. DNA for the CDR3: TGTGCCAGCAGTGACCGACAGGGTGAAGCTTTCTTT.

The V gene is TRBV6-2 or TRBV6-3, the J gene TRBJ2-7; D gene unclear. Germline V gene data show CDR1 as MNHEY and CDR2 as SVGEGT. Deletions cut 6 bases from V and 6 bases from J, with 12 bases between. The CDR3 is made up of 12 amino acids. CDR3: CASSSTFLEQYF. As DNA, the CDR3 is TGTGCCAGCAGCTCGACTTTCCTCGAGCAGTACTTC.

This chain joins TRBV6-1 and TRBJ1-5; D unresolved. V lost 0 bases, J lost 4 bases, and 13 bases lay in between. This CDR3 region has 16 residues. Germline-derived CDR1 and CDR2 are MNHNS and SASEGT. CDR3 in amino acids: CASSEAGGARNQPQHF. For the CDR3, the DNA is TGTGCCAGCAGTGAAGCGGGAGGAGCGAGGAATCAGCCCCAGCATTTT.

V is TRBV3-1 (or the pseudogene TRBV3-2) and J is TRBJ2-5; D possibly corresponds to TRBD1 (6 bases). With 4 bases removed from V and 4 bases from J, the gap between germline ends came to 16 bases. CDR1 is LGHDT and CDR2 is YNNKEL in the germline V gene (reference sequence). CDR3 length equals 15 residues. DNA for the CDR3: TGTGCCAGCAGCCGAAGTGGTGGGGGCGCAGAGACCCAGTACTTC. It specifies CASSRSGGGAETQYF.

The rearrangement uses TRBV18 and TRBJ2-2; tentatively, D is TRBD1 (5 bases). Germline V gene lookup returns CDR1 KGHSH and CDR2 LQKENI. CDR3 length: 15 amino acids. V was cut by 2 bases and J by 2 bases, with 9 bases left in between. The CDR3 DNA sequence: TGTGCCAGCTCACCAAGGCAGGGTAACACCGGGGAGCTGTTTTTT. It encodes CASSPRQGNTGELFF.

The chain couples TRBV28 to TRBJ1-2; maybe TRBD1 (5 bases). V lost 3 bases and J 8 bases, leaving 13 bases between the germline ends. CDR1 MDHEN and CDR2 SYDVKM come from the germline V gene. This CDR3 comprises 13 residues. CDR3 region: CASSFSSGQGYTF. In DNA form, the CDR3 reads TGTGCCAGCAGTTTTAGCTCAGGGCAGGGCTACACCTTC.

This chain links TRBV10-1 with TRBJ2-2; tentative D call: TRBD2 (6 bases). CDR1 is WNHNN and CDR2 is SYGVQD in the germline V gene (reference sequence). V gave up 7 bases and J gave up 3 bases, with 18 bases separating them. The CDR3 is 16 residues long. The CDR3 bases are TGCGCCAGCACCGAGGCCAAGGCGGGGTACACCGGGGAGCTGTTTTTT. It translates to CASTEAKAGYTGELFF.

In its sample, this clone was seen a few times. V gene TRBV12-3 or TRBV12-4 combines with J gene TRBJ2-7; 8 nucleotides agree with TRBD1. This CDR3 is built from 12 residues. With V trimmed by 7 bases and J by 3 bases, 2 bases remained unmatched. The CDR3 spells CASKGQDYEQYF. In DNA, the CDR3 is TGTGCCAGCAAGGGACAGGACTACGAGCAGTACTTC.

This chain connects TRBV7-2 to TRBJ2-1; D uncertain. With 0 bases removed from V and 0 bases from J, the gap between germline ends came to 6 bases. This CDR3 has 15 residues. Looked up from germline, CDR1 is SGHTA and CDR2 is FQGNSA. For the CDR3, the DNA is TGTGCCAGCAGCTTAGCTTCCAGCTCCTACAATGAGCAGTTCTTC. Its protein is CASSLASSSYNEQFF.